This record covers a single T cell receptor beta chain. It lacks a known antigen. No much larger clone is present one base from it, and per-base qualities are unavailable. TCRbeta CDR3 regions were amplified from genomic DNA using the immunoSEQ Assay, a bias-controlled multiplex PCR. Per the original workflow: Nucleated cell counts per sample were estimated from amplification of reference gene primers within the assay. To quantify the absolute abundance of each unique TCRbeta CDR3 rearrangement, sequence reads were collapsed and filtered. Productive Simpson clonality was computed per sample as the square root of Simpson's diversity index over productive rearrangements. The source is immuneACCESS, and TCRdb retained only in-frame sequences with V and J called. Part of the clones is not carried over; for the studies checked, unresolved V genes explain less than half of this, and the remainder is unexplained. V, J and clone size reflect that table, while D and trimming were determined from the DNA. Recorded for this sample are about 200,000 clones; over 70% of them occurred a single time. About 7.2% of the sample is held by the ten biggest clonotypes.

The data were taken from a study of blood T cell repertoires in COVID-19 (dated by TCRdb to the early 2020s). With respect to the entire study: Samples from collaborators originated in the United States, Italy and Spain and spanned both the acute and convalescent phases of COVID-19. The prospective study material was composed of cDNA or gDNA derived from T cells, B-cell-depleted T cells, or PBMCs. Deeply sampled blood TCRbeta repertoires from subjects exposed to, actively infected with, or recovered from COVID-19 were included in the dataset. The repertoires were released in a freely available public database intended as a resource for research on the immune response to SARS-CoV-2. The samples were drawn from the first 160 participants of the ongoing ImmuneRACE study and from more than 1,000 subjects provided by 6 global collaborators. Sample metadata almost always included a de-identified subject ID, COVID-19 status, age in years and sex. HLA class I and class II types, where available, came from metadata supplied by the sample provider rather than from assay-based typing.

Collaborating institutions collected whole blood in K2EDTA tubes following their own protocols. For TCRbeta analysis, collaborators shipped samples in one of three forms: frozen whole blood, isolated PBMCs, or DNA extracted from either of those sample types. Spanning cysteine to phenylalanine, the CDR3 consists of 12 amino acids. Here the CDR3 DNA is all that survives: 36 bases in frame from base 1. The germline V gene sets CDR1 to LGHNA and CDR2 to YNFKEQ. The junction shows trimming of 1 base on V and 8 bases on J, plus 8 bases between the germline ends. General conclusions and limits of the study: Clinical and demographic metadata were provided uncurated, with the amount varying by source and participant.

Sequenced: peripheral blood. The rearrangement combines TRBV4-2 with TRBJ1-2; the D gene lacks a confident call. The TCR was taken from a man between 60 and 75 years old with acute or convalescent COVID-19. The DNA sequence is given as TGTGCCAGCAGCCAAGGGGCCCGAGGCTACACCTTC. This translates into CASSQGARGYTF.